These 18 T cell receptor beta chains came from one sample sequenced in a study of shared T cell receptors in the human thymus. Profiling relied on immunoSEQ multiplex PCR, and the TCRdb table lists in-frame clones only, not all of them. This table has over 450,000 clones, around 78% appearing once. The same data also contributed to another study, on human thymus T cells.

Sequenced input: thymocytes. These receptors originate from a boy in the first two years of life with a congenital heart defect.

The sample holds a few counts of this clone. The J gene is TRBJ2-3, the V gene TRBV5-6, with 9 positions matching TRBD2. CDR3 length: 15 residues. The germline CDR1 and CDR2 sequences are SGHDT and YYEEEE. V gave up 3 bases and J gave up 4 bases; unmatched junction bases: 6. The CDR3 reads CASSSGLAWADTQYF. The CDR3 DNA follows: TGTGCCAGCAGCTCTGGACTAGCGTGGGCAGATACGCAGTATTTT. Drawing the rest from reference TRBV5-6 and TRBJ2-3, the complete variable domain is DAGVTQSPTHLIKTRGQQVTLRCSPKSGHDTVSWYQQALGQGPQFIFQYYEEEERQRGNFPDRFSGHQFPNYSSELNVNALLLGDSALYLCASSSGLAWADTQYFGPGTRLTVL.

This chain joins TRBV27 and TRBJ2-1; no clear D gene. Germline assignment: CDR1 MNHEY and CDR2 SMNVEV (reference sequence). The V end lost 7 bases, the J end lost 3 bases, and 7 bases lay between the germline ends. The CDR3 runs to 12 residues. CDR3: CASTQDYNEQFF. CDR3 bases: TGTGCCAGCACCCAGGACTACAATGAGCAGTTCTTC.

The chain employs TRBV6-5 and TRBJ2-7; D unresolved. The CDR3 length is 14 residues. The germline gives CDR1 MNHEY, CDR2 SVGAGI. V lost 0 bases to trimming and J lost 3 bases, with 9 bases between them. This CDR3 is CASSYSTEIYEQYF. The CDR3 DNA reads TGTGCCAGCAGTTACTCAACTGAGATCTACGAGCAGTACTTC.

DNA of the CDR3: TGTGCCAGCAGCCAAAACCCTAGCGGGGAACACAATGAGCAGTTCTTC. Translating it yields CASSQNPSGEHNEQFF. The genes are TRBV4-2 and TRBJ2-1; 9 nucleotides line up with TRBD2. The CDR3 is 16 amino acids. CDR1 and CDR2 from the germline V gene are LGHNA and YNFKEQ. Losses at the gene ends were 2 bases for V and 5 bases for J; bases not matched to a gene: 7.

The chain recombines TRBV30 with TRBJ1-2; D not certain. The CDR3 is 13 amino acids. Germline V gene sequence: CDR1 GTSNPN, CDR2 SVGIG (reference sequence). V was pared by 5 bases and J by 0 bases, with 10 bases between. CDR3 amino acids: CAWWASSNYGYTF. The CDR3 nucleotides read TGTGCCTGGTGGGCCAGTTCTAACTATGGCTACACCTTC. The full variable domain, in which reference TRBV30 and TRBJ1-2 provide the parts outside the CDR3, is SQTIHQWPATLVQPVGSPLSLECTVEGTSNPNLYWYRQAAGRGLQLLFYSVGIGQISSEVPQNLSASRPQDRQFILSSKKLLLSDSGFYLCAWWASSNYGYTFGSGTRLTVV.

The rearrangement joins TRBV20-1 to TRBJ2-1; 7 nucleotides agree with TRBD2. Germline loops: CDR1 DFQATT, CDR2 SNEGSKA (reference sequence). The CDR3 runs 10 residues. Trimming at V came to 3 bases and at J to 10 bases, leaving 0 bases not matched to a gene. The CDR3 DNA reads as TGCAGTGCTAGTAGCGGGGAGCAGTTCTTC. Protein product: CSASSGEQFF.

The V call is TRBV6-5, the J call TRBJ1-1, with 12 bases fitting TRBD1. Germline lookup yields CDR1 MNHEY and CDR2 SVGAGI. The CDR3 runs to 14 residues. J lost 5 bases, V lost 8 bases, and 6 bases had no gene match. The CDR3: CASGPGQGATEAFF. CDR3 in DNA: TGTGCCAGCGGCCCGGGACAGGGGGCAACTGAAGCTTTCTTT.

CDR3 loop: CASSLRQINEKLFF. The CDR3 nucleotides read TGTGCCAGCAGTTTGCGACAGATTAATGAAAAACTGTTTTTT. The chain recombines TRBV28 with TRBJ1-4, with TRBD1 as a possible D gene (5 bases). The germline CDR1 and CDR2 sequences are MDHEN and SYDVKM. CDR3 length: 14 residues. V was cut by 3 bases and J by 4 bases, with 9 bases left in between.

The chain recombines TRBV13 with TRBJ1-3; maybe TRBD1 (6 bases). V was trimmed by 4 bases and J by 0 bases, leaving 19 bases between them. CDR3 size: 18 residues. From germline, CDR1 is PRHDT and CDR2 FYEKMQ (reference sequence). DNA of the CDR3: TGTGCCAGCAGCTGTAAAGGCGTTGGGGGCTCCTCTGGAAACACCATATATTTT. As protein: CASSCKGVGGSSGNTIYF.

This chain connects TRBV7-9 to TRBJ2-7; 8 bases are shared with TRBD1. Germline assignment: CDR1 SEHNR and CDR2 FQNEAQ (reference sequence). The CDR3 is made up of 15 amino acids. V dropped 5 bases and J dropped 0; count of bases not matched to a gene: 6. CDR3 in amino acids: CASSPPGQVSYEQYF. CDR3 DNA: TGTGCCAGCAGCCCGCCGGGACAGGTCTCCTACGAGCAGTACTTC.

Written as DNA, the CDR3 is TGTGCCAGCAGTCCCGGAGTTGGTGAGGGGGCGTACGAGCAGTACTTC. Its protein product is CASSPGVGEGAYEQYF. The rearrangement joins TRBV28 to TRBJ2-7; 7 positions agree with TRBD1. The germline V gene encodes CDR1 MDHEN and CDR2 SYDVKM. The CDR3 covers 16 residues. V lost 5 bases and J lost 4; bases outside the gene matches: 14. Together with reference TRBV28 and TRBJ2-7, the CDR3 gives the full variable domain: DVKVTQSSRYLVKRTGEKVFLECVQDMDHENMFWYRQDPGLGLRLIYFSYDVKMKEKGDIPEGYSVSREKKERFSLILESASTNQTSMYLCASSPGVGEGAYEQYFGPGTRLTVT.

The CDR3 loop is CASSQRDRGPNEQFF. DNA of the CDR3: TGTGCCAGCAGCCAACGGGACAGGGGGCCCAATGAGCAGTTCTTC. This chain uses TRBV7-2 with TRBJ2-1; 12 positions match TRBD1. Germline V gives CDR1 SGHTA, CDR2 FQGNSA. Germline trimming cut 5 bases from V and 6 bases from J; bases unmatched to any gene: 5. The CDR3 consists of 15 residues.

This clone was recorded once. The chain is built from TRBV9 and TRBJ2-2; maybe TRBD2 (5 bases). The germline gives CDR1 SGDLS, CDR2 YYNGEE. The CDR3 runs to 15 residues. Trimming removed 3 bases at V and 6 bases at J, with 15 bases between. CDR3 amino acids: CASSAPKGVSGELFF. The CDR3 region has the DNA TGTGCCAGCAGCGCCCCTAAGGGAGTGTCCGGGGAGCTGTTTTTT.

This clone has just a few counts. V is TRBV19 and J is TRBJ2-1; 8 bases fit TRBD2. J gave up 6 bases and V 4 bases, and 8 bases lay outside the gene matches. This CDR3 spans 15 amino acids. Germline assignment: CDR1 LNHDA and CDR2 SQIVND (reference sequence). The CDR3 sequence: CASSTGLDPTNEQFF. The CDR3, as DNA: TGTGCCAGTAGTACGGGACTAGACCCCACCAATGAGCAGTTCTTC.

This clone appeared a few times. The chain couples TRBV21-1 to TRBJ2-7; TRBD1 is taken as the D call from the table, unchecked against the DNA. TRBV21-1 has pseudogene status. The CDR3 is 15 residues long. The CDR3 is CASKTAQFLSFEQYF. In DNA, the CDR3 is TGTGCCAGCAAGACGGCACAGTTCCTGTCGTTTGAGCAGTACTTC.

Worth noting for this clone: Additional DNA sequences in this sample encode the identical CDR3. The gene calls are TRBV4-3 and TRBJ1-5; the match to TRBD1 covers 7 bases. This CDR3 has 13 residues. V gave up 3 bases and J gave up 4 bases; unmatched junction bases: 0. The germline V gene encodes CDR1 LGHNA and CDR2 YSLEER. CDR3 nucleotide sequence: TGCGCCAGCAGCCAGACAGGGAATCAGCCCCAGCATTTT. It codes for CASSQTGNQPQHF.

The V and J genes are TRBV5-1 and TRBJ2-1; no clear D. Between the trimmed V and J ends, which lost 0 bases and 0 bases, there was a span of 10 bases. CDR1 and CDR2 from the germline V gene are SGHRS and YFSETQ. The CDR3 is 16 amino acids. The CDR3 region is CASSLAGGSSYNEQFF. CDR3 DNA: TGCGCCAGCAGCTTGGCCGGCGGTAGCTCCTACAATGAGCAGTTCTTC.

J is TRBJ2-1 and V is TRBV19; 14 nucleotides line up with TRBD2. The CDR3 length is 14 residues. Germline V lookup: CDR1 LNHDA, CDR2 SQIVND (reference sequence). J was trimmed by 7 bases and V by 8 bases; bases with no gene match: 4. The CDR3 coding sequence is TGTGCCAGTTCCGGGACTAGCGGGAGTAATGAGCAGTTCTTC. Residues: CASSGTSGSNEQFF.